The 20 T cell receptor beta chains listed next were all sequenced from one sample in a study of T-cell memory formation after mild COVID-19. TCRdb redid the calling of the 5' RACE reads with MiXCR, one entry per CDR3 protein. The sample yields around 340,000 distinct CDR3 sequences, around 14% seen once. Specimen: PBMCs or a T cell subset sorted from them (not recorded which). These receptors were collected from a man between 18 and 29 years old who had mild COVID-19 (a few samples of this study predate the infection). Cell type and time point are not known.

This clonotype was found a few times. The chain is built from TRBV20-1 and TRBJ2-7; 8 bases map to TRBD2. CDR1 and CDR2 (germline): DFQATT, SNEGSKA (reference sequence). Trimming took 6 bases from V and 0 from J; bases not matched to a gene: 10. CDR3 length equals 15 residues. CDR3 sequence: CSARGGAGVSYEQYF. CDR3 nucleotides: TGCAGTGCCCGAGGGGGAGCGGGGGTCTCCTACGAGCAGTACTTC.

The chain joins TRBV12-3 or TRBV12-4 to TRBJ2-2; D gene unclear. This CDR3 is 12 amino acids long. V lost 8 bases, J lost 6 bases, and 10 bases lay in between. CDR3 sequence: CASARRAGELFF. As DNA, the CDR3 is TGTGCCAGCGCCCGTAGGGCCGGGGAGCTGTTTTTT.

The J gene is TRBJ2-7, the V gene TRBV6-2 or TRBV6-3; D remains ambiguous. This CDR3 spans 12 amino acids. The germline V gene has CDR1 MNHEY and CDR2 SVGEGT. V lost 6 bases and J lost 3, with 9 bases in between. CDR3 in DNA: TGTGCCAGCAGCTCCCCAGGCTACGAGCAGTACTTC. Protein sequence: CASSSPGYEQYF.

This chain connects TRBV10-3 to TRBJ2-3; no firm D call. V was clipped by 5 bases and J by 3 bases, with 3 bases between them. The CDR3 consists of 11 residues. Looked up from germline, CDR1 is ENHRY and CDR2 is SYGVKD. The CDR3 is CAISKTDTQYF. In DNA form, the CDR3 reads TGTGCCATCAGTAAGACAGATACGCAGTATTTT.

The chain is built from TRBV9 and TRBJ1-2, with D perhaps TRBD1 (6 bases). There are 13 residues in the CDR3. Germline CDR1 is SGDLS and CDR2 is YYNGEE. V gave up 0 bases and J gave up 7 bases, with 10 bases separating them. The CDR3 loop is CASSVGDTFGYTF. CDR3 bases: TGTGCCAGCAGCGTAGGGGACACGTTTGGCTACACCTTC.

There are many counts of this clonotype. DNA of the CDR3: TGCAGTGCTAGAGAATACAATGAGCAGTTCTTC. It is translated as CSAREYNEQFF. This chain links TRBV20-1 with TRBJ2-1; no clear D gene. Germline V gene lookup returns CDR1 DFQATT and CDR2 SNEGSKA (reference sequence). This CDR3 has 11 residues. Trimming removed 0 bases from V and 4 bases from J, with 1 base in between.

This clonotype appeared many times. Here the CDR3 reads CSATQGASRRTDTQYF. CDR3 sequence (DNA): TGCAGTGCTACCCAGGGGGCGAGCCGTCGCACAGATACGCAGTATTTT. The chain is built from TRBV20-1 and TRBJ2-3, with 8 bases fitting TRBD1. The CDR3 runs 16 residues. Germline V gene data show CDR1 as DFQATT and CDR2 as SNEGSKA (reference sequence). After removal of 4 bases from V and 1 base from J, the junction contained 10 bases not matched to a gene.

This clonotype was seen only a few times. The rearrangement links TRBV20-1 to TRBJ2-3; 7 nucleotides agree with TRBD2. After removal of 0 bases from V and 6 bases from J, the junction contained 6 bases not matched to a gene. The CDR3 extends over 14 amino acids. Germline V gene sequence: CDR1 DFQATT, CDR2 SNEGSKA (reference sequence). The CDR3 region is CSARDILAEDTQYF. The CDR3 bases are TGCAGTGCTAGAGATATCCTAGCGGAGGATACGCAGTATTTT.

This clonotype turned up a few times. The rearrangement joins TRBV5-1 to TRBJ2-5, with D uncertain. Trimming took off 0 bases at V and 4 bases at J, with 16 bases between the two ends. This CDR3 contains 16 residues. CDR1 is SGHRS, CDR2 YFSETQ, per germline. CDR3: CASSLGSRLRRETQYF. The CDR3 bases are TGCGCCAGCAGCTTGGGGTCTAGGTTGCGGAGAGAGACCCAGTACTTC.

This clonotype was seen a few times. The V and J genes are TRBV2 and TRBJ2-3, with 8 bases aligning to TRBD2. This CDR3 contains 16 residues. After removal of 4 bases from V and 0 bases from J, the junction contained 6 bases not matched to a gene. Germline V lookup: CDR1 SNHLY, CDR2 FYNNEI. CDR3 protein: CASSVSGAVSTDTQYF. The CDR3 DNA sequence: TGTGCCAGCAGTGTTAGCGGGGCGGTCAGCACAGATACGCAGTATTTT.

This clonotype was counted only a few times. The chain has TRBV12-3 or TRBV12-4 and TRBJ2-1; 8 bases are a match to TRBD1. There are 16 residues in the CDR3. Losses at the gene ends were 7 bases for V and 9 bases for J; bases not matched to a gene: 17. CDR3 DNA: TGTGCCAGCACCTACCTTAAGGGACAGGTGGGTGGTGAGCAGTTCTTC. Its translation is CASTYLKGQVGGEQFF.

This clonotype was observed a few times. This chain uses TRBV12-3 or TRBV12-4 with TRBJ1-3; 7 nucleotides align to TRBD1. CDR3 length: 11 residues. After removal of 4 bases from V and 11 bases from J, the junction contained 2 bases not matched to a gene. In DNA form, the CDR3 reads TGTGCCAGCAGTTCTGGACAGGCCATATATTTT. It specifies CASSSGQAIYF.

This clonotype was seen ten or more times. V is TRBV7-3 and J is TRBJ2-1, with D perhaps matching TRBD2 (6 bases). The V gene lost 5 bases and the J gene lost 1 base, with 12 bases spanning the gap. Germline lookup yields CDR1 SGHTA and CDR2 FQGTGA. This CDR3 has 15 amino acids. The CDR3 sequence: CASSPGGPSYNEQFF. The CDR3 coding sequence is TGTGCCAGCAGCCCCGGGGGACCGTCCTACAATGAGCAGTTCTTC. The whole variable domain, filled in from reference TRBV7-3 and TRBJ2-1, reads GAGVSQTPSNKVTEKGKYVELRCDPISGHTALYWYRQSLGQGPEFLIYFQGTGAADDSGLPNDRFFAVRPEGSVSTLKIQRTERGDSAVYLCASSPGGPSYNEQFFGPGTRLTVL.

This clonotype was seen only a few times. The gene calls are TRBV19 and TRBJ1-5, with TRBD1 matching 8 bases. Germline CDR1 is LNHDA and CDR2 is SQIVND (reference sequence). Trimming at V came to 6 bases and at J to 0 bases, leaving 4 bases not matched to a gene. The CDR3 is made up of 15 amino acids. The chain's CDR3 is CASSGDRYSNQPQHF. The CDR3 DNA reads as TGTGCCAGTAGCGGGGACAGGTATAGCAATCAGCCCCAGCATTTT.

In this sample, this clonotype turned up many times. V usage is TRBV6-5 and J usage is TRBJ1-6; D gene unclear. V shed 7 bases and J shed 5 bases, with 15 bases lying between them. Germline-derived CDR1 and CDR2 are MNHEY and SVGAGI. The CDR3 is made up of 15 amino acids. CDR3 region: CASTFLWGNNSPLHF. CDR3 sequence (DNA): TGTGCCAGCACCTTTTTGTGGGGAAATAATTCACCCCTCCACTTT.

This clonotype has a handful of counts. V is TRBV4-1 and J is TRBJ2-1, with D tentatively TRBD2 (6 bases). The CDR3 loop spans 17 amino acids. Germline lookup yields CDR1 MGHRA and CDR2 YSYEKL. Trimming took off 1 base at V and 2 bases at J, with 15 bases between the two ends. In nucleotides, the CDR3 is TGCGCCAGCAGCCAAGCCCGGGGACTTAAGACCTACAATGAGCAGTTCTTC. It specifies CASSQARGLKTYNEQFF.

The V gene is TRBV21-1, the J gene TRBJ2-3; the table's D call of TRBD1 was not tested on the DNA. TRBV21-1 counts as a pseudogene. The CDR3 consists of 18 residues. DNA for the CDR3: TGTGCCAGCAGCAAAGAGGGACAGGGGCCCTCTTGCACAGATACGCAGTATTTT. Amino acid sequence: CASSKEGQGPSCTDTQYF.

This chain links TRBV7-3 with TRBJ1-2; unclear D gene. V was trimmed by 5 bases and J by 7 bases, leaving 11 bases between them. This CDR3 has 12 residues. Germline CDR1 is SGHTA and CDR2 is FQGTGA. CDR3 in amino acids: CASSREGGGYTF. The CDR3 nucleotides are TGTGCCAGCAGCCGGGAAGGTGGTGGCTACACCTTC.

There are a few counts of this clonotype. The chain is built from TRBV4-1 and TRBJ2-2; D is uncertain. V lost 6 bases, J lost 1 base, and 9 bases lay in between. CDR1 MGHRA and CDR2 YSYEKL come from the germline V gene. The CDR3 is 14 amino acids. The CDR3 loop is CASRTRENTGELFF. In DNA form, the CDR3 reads TGCGCCAGCAGAACCAGAGAGAACACCGGGGAGCTGTTTTTT.

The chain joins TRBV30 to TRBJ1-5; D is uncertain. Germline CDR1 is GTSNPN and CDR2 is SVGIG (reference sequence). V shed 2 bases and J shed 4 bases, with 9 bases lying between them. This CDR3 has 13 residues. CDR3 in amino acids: CAWSWGPNQPQHF. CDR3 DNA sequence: TGTGCCTGGAGTTGGGGTCCGAATCAGCCCCAGCATTTT.